The clone carrying this TCR beta chain appeared a few times. Its antigen is unidentified. Both TRBC1 and TRBC2 were covered by a beta constant-region primer of two equimolar oligonucleotides. TCRdb re-called the UMI-ligation and nested PCR reads through MiXCR, storing one row per CDR3 protein. The table lists 65,000 to 85,000 distinct CDR3 sequences, around 13% of them singletons. CD8 T cells were positively selected from what remained after CD4 positive selection. This specimen belongs to a study of naive and memory T cell subsets. Findings of the study overall: Diversity fell and Gini index rose from naive through CM, EM, EMRA.

The sequence came from a human donor in good health. The sequenced sample was central memory CD4+ T cells from blood.

CDR3 sequence reads: CASSSGVQSGRETQYF. The CDR3 nucleotides are TGCGCCAGCAGCTCGGGCGTACAGAGCGGACGGGAGACCCAGTACTTC. The rearrangement links TRBV5-1 to TRBJ2-5, with D possibly matching TRBD2 (5 bases). Germline V CDR1 and CDR2: SGHRS, YFSETQ. This CDR3 spans 16 amino acids. V was trimmed by 3 bases and J by 5 bases, leaving 20 bases between them. The full variable domain, in which reference TRBV5-1 and TRBJ2-5 provide the parts outside the CDR3, is KAGVTQTPRYLIKTRGQQVTLSCSPISGHRSVSWYQQTPGQGLQFLFEYFSETQRNKGNFPGRFSGRQFSNSRSEMNVSTLELGDSALYLCASSSGVQSGRETQYFGPGTRLLVL.